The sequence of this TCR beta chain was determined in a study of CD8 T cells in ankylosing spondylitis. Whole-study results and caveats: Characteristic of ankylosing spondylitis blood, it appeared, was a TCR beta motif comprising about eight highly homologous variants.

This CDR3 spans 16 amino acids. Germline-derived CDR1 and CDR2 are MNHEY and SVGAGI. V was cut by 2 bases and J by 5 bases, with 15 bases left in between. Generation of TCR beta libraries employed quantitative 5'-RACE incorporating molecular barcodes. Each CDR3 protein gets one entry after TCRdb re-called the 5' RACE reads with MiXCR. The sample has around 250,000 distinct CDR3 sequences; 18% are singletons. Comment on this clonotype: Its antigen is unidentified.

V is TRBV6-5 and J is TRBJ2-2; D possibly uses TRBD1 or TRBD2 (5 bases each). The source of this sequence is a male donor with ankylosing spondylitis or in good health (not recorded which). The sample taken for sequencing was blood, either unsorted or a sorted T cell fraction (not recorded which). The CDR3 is CASSYMSGRETGELFF. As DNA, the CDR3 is TGTGCCAGCAGTTACATGTCAGGGAGAGAGACCGGGGAGCTGTTTTTT.